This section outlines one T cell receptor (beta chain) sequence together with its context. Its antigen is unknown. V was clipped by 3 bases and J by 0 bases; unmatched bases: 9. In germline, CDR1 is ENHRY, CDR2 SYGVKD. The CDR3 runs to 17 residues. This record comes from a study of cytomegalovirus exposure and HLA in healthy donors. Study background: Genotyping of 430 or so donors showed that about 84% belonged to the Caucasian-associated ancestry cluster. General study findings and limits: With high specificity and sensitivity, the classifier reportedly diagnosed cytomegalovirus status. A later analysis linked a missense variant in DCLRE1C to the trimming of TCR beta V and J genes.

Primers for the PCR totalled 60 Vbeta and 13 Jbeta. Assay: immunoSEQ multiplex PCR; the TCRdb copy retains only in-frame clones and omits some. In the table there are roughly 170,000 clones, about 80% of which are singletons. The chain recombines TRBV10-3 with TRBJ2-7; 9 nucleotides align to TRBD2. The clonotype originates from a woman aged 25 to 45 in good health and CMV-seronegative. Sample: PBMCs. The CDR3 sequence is CAISESLAGPSSYEQYF. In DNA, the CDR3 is TGTGCCATCAGTGAAAGTCTAGCGGGGCCTAGCTCCTACGAGCAGTACTTC.